This T cell receptor beta chain was profiled in a study of shared clonotypes between healthy human individuals. On this clone: Other DNA sequences in the same sample also yield this CDR3.

Looked up from germline, CDR1 is SGHVS and CDR2 is FQNEAQ. There are 13 residues in the CDR3. Trimming removed 8 bases from V and 0 bases from J, with 8 bases in between. TCRdb keeps only in-frame clones here, not all; method: immunoSEQ multiplex PCR. The sample holds about 2.5 million clones; around 90% are singletons and the top ten take around 0.4%. The sample taken for sequencing was naive CD4+ T cells from PBMCs. The subset is: CD45RA+ positively selected. This TCR was sampled from a man between 18 and 35 years old in good health. Some clones in this sample may be carry-over from other donors' samples. The chain recombines TRBV7-8 with TRBJ1-5, with D unresolved. The CDR3 loop reads CASGRDSNQPQHF. As DNA, the CDR3 is TGTGCCAGCGGACGGGATAGCAATCAGCCCCAGCATTTT.